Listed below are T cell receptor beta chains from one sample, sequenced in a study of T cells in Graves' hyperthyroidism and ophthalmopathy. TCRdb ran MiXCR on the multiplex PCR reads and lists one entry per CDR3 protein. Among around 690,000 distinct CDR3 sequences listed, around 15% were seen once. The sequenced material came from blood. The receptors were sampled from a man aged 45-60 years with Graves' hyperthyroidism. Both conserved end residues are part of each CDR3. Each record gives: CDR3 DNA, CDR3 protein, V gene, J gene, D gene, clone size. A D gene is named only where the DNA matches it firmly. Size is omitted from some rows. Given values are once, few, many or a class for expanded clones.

CDR3nt: TGTGCCAGCAGCGTGACAGGGCCCTACGAGCAGTACTTC
CDR3aa: CASSVTGPYEQYF
v_gene: TRBV7-3
j_gene: TRBJ2-7
d_gene: TRBD1
abundance: .

CDR3nt: TGTGCCAGCAGCCCTCCCGGACAGGGTCAAAGCTACACCTTC
CDR3aa: CASSPPGQGQSYTF
v_gene: TRBV7-2
j_gene: TRBJ1-2
d_gene: TRBD1
abundance: many

CDR3nt: TGCAGCGTTGGCCTGAGTTCGGCCTACAATGAGCAGTTCTTC
CDR3aa: CSVGLSSAYNEQFF
v_gene: TRBV29-1
j_gene: TRBJ2-1
d_gene: .
abundance: few

CDR3nt: TGTGCCAGCAGTTTAGGCGCAGGGAGCGGGAGGGACTCCTACAATGAGCAGTTCTTC
CDR3aa: CASSLGAGSGRDSYNEQFF
v_gene: TRBV12-3/TRBV12-4
j_gene: TRBJ2-1
d_gene: TRBD2
abundance: few

CDR3nt: TGTGCCAGCAGTAATCGACTAGTTCGGTCCTACGAGCAGTACTTC
CDR3aa: CASSNRLVRSYEQYF
v_gene: TRBV6-5
j_gene: TRBJ2-7
d_gene: .
abundance: few

CDR3nt: TGCGCCAGCAGCTTGCTAGCGGGAGCTGAAACCGGGGAGCTGTTTTTT
CDR3aa: CASSLLAGAETGELFF
v_gene: TRBV5-1
j_gene: TRBJ2-2
d_gene: TRBD2
abundance: .

CDR3nt: TGTGCCAGCAGTTTACGGGACAGGGACTCACCCCTCCACTTT
CDR3aa: CASSLRDRDSPLHF
v_gene: TRBV27
j_gene: TRBJ1-6
d_gene: TRBD1
abundance: many

CDR3nt: TGTGCCAGCTCTCTCGGACCGACGGGGGAGCAGTACTTC
CDR3aa: CASSLGPTGEQYF
v_gene: TRBV18
j_gene: TRBJ2-7
d_gene: .
abundance: .

CDR3nt: TGTGCCATCAGTGAGTCGACGGGACGAACCTACGAGCAGTACTTC
CDR3aa: CAISESTGRTYEQYF
v_gene: TRBV10-3
j_gene: TRBJ2-7
d_gene: .
abundance: many

CDR3nt: TGTGCCAGCAGCCGGGGACAGATTGGAAACACCATATATTTT
CDR3aa: CASSRGQIGNTIYF
v_gene: TRBV11-3
j_gene: TRBJ1-3
d_gene: TRBD1
abundance: many

CDR3nt: TGCGCCAGCAGCCCAAGCCCCCGGGACAGAGTTATCGCCGGGGAGCTGTTTTTT
CDR3aa: CASSPSPRDRVIAGELFF
v_gene: TRBV5-1
j_gene: TRBJ2-2
d_gene: TRBD1
abundance: .

CDR3nt: TGTGCCACCAGTGACCTAGGACAGTTTGGGACTAGCGGGACCAATGAGCAGTTCTTC
CDR3aa: CATSDLGQFGTSGTNEQFF
v_gene: TRBV24-1
j_gene: TRBJ2-1
d_gene: TRBD2
abundance: few

CDR3nt: TGTGCCAGTAGTAGGACACTGCTAAACACCGGGGAGCTGTTTTTT
CDR3aa: CASSRTLLNTGELFF
v_gene: TRBV19
j_gene: TRBJ2-2
d_gene: .
abundance: few

CDR3nt: TGTGCCAGCAGTTACTTACCACAGGCCGGGACAGGTTCCTACGAGCAGTACTTC
CDR3aa: CASSYLPQAGTGSYEQYF
v_gene: TRBV6-2/TRBV6-3
j_gene: TRBJ2-7
d_gene: TRBD1
abundance: few

CDR3nt: TGTGCCAGCAGCGGCGCCGCGATCTATGGCTACACCTTC
CDR3aa: CASSGAAIYGYTF
v_gene: TRBV5-6
j_gene: TRBJ1-2
d_gene: .
abundance: .

CDR3nt: TGTGCCAGTGGTCGGGGCACTAGCACAGATACGCAGTATTTT
CDR3aa: CASGRGTSTDTQYF
v_gene: TRBV6-1
j_gene: TRBJ2-3
d_gene: .
abundance: few

CDR3nt: TGTGCCAGCAGTCCGCGACAGACTTCAACTAATGAAAAACTGTTTTTT
CDR3aa: CASSPRQTSTNEKLFF
v_gene: TRBV28
j_gene: TRBJ1-4
d_gene: .
abundance: many

CDR3nt: TGTGCCTGGAGTTTTGCAGGGAACACTGAAGCTTTCTTT
CDR3aa: CAWSFAGNTEAFF
v_gene: TRBV30
j_gene: TRBJ1-1
d_gene: .
abundance: .

CDR3nt: TGTGCCAGCAGCCAAGCCAGCTACGAGCAGTACTTC
CDR3aa: CASSQASYEQYF
v_gene: TRBV3-1
j_gene: TRBJ2-7
d_gene: .
abundance: many

CDR3nt: TGTGCCAGCAGTCCCTGGATTCTCCGGGACACTCACAATCAGCCCCAGCATTTT
CDR3aa: CASSPWILRDTHNQPQHF
v_gene: TRBV2
j_gene: TRBJ1-5
d_gene: .
abundance: many

CDR3nt: TGTGCCAGCAGACCCGGACTAGCGGGCTCCTACAATGAGCAGTTCTTC
CDR3aa: CASRPGLAGSYNEQFF
v_gene: TRBV28
j_gene: TRBJ2-1
d_gene: TRBD2
abundance: .

CDR3nt: TGTGCCAGCAGGACTAGCGGAGTGCGCACAGATACGCAGTATTTT
CDR3aa: CASRTSGVRTDTQYF
v_gene: TRBV12-3/TRBV12-4
j_gene: TRBJ2-3
d_gene: TRBD2
abundance: many

CDR3nt: TGTGCCAGCAAAGGGACAGCGAACACTGAAGCTTTCTTT
CDR3aa: CASKGTANTEAFF
v_gene: TRBV28
j_gene: TRBJ1-1
d_gene: TRBD1
abundance: many

CDR3nt: TGTGCCAGCAGTGCACGAATTTGGGGGTCGGGGACTAATGAAAAACTGTTTTTT
CDR3aa: CASSARIWGSGTNEKLFF
v_gene: TRBV27
j_gene: TRBJ1-4
d_gene: .
abundance: .

CDR3nt: TGTGCCAGCAGCGTCGGGCTAGCGGTTACCTACGAGCAGTACTTC
CDR3aa: CASSVGLAVTYEQYF
v_gene: TRBV11-2
j_gene: TRBJ2-7
d_gene: TRBD2
abundance: many

CDR3nt: TGTGCCAGCAGCACAAGATGGGGGGAGCCTAACATTGAGCAGTTCTTC
CDR3aa: CASSTRWGEPNIEQFF
v_gene: TRBV9
j_gene: TRBJ2-1
d_gene: .
abundance: many

CDR3nt: TGTGCCAGCAGTCCCGGGACAGTAGGCATTCAGTACTTC
CDR3aa: CASSPGTVGIQYF
v_gene: TRBV12-3/TRBV12-4
j_gene: TRBJ2-4
d_gene: TRBD1
abundance: many

CDR3nt: TGTGCTAGTGCCATCGGCTACAATGAGCAGTTCTTC
CDR3aa: CASAIGYNEQFF
v_gene: TRBV12-5
j_gene: TRBJ2-1
d_gene: .
abundance: many

CDR3nt: TGTGCCAGCAGCTCGACTAGCGTCCAAGCGGGAGATACGCAGTATTTT
CDR3aa: CASSSTSVQAGDTQYF
v_gene: TRBV12-3/TRBV12-4
j_gene: TRBJ2-3
d_gene: TRBD2
abundance: .

CDR3nt: TGCAGTGCTAGAGTGGGTAACACTGAAGCTTTCTTT
CDR3aa: CSARVGNTEAFF
v_gene: TRBV20-1
j_gene: TRBJ1-1
d_gene: .
abundance: many

CDR3nt: TGTGCCAGCAGCTCAGAAGGACTAGCGGGAGGGACCTACAATGAGCAGTTCTTC
CDR3aa: CASSSEGLAGGTYNEQFF
v_gene: TRBV7-9
j_gene: TRBJ2-1
d_gene: TRBD2
abundance: few

CDR3nt: TGTGCCAGCACCTCCTACTACGAGCAGTACTTC
CDR3aa: CASTSYYEQYF
v_gene: TRBV28
j_gene: TRBJ2-7
d_gene: .
abundance: many

CDR3nt: TGTGCCAGCAGCTTCGAACTGAGCGAGAATTCACCCCTCCACTTT
CDR3aa: CASSFELSENSPLHF
v_gene: TRBV7-2
j_gene: TRBJ1-6
d_gene: .
abundance: many

CDR3nt: TGTGCCAGCAGGGTAGTGAGGGAGCAGTTCTTC
CDR3aa: CASRVVREQFF
v_gene: TRBV2
j_gene: TRBJ2-1
d_gene: .
abundance: many

CDR3nt: TGTGCCACCAGTGATTTGGGGGGACTGGAAAACACTGAAGCTTTCTTT
CDR3aa: CATSDLGGLENTEAFF
v_gene: TRBV24-1
j_gene: TRBJ1-1
d_gene: .
abundance: many

CDR3nt: TGCAGTGCTAGTGAGGTAGGCGGTTCCTACGAGCAGTACTTC
CDR3aa: CSASEVGGSYEQYF
v_gene: TRBV20-1
j_gene: TRBJ2-7
d_gene: .
abundance: many

CDR3nt: TGTGCCAGCAGCCATGATAGTGAAAAACTGTTTTTT
CDR3aa: CASSHDSEKLFF
v_gene: TRBV3-1
j_gene: TRBJ1-4
d_gene: .
abundance: .

CDR3nt: TGTGCCAGCAGTGCGGACAGGGGCATGTACGAGCAGTACTTC
CDR3aa: CASSADRGMYEQYF
v_gene: TRBV2
j_gene: TRBJ2-7
d_gene: TRBD1
abundance: many

CDR3nt: TGTGCCAGTAGTCTGGGGATATCCTACAATGAGCAGCTCTTC
CDR3aa: CASSLGISYNEQLF
v_gene: TRBV19
j_gene: TRBJ2-1
d_gene: .
abundance: .

CDR3nt: TGTACCAGCAGCCGGGACTTACAGAACACTGAAGCTTTCTTT
CDR3aa: CTSSRDLQNTEAFF
v_gene: TRBV3-1
j_gene: TRBJ1-1
d_gene: .
abundance: .

CDR3nt: TGTGCCAGCAGCTTAGCGGGGACAGGGGGCCACTACACCTTC
CDR3aa: CASSLAGTGGHYTF
v_gene: TRBV7-9
j_gene: TRBJ1-2
d_gene: TRBD1
abundance: .

CDR3nt: TGCAGTGCTAGAGATAATTCGCTAGCGGGGGACGAGCAGTACTTC
CDR3aa: CSARDNSLAGDEQYF
v_gene: TRBV20-1
j_gene: TRBJ2-7
d_gene: TRBD2
abundance: many

CDR3nt: TGTGCCAGCAGACTGGACAGGGTTTCACCCCTCCACTTT
CDR3aa: CASRLDRVSPLHF
v_gene: TRBV28
j_gene: TRBJ1-6
d_gene: TRBD1
abundance: many